These 8 T cell receptor beta chains were all obtained from the same sample, sequenced in a study of OX40 agonist ivuxolimab in advanced cancers. Produced via immunoSEQ multiplex PCR; TCRdb's table is partial and in-frame only. Of some 86,000 clones listed, under 95% are singletons. The source was CD4+ or CD8+ T cells sorted from blood, collected in a trial of the OX40 agonist ivuxolimab. The origin of the receptors is an adult with an advanced solid tumor such as melanoma, head and neck, liver or kidney cancer.

This chain uses TRBV12-5 with TRBJ2-6; TRBD1 aligns across 8 bases. With V trimmed by 6 bases and J by 2 bases, 12 bases remained unmatched. The CDR3 consists of 18 residues. Germline V lookup: CDR1 LGHNT, CDR2 FRNRAP. The CDR3 spells CASGPTQGAITGANVLTF. The CDR3, as DNA: TGTGCTAGTGGCCCAACTCAGGGGGCGATTACTGGGGCCAACGTCCTGACTTTC. The whole variable domain, filled in from reference TRBV12-5 and TRBJ2-6, reads DARVTQTPRHKVTEMGQEVTMRCQPILGHNTVFWYRQTMMQGLELLAYFRNRAPLDDSGMPKDRFSAEMPDATLATLKIQPSEPRDSAVYFCASGPTQGAITGANVLTFGAGSRLTVL.

The chain employs TRBV6-4 and TRBJ1-1, with D perhaps matching TRBD1 (5 bases). The CDR3 runs to 13 residues. The germline V gene encodes CDR1 MRHNA and CDR2 SNTAGT. Trimming stripped 2 bases from V and 7 bases from J, with 11 bases between. CDR3 sequence: CASSDNGHGEAFF. CDR3 DNA: TGTGCCAGCAGTGACAACGGACACGGTGAAGCTTTCTTT.

The chain uses TRBV6-1 and TRBJ1-1; D unclear. The CDR3 contains 14 residues. V was cut by 6 bases and J by 1 base, with 12 bases left in between. CDR1 and CDR2 (germline): MNHNS, SASEGT. CDR3 nucleotides: TGTGCCAGCAGGATATACACAGAGAACACTGAAGCTTTCTTT. Translation: CASRIYTENTEAFF.

The V gene is TRBV29-1, the J gene TRBJ1-2; 10 nucleotides align to TRBD1. Germline V gives CDR1 SQVTM, CDR2 ANQGSEA. This CDR3 spans 13 amino acids. V lost 7 bases to trimming and J lost 0 bases; unmatched junction nucleotides: 2. CDR3 residues: CSGGTGANYGYTF. DNA of the CDR3: TGCAGCGGTGGGACAGGGGCTAACTATGGCTACACCTTC.

The chain carries TRBV5-1 and TRBJ2-7, with D possibly matching TRBD2 (5 bases). CDR1 is SGHRS, CDR2 YFSETQ, per germline. Trimming took 7 bases from V and 0 from J, leaving 11 bases between them. The CDR3 is made up of 13 amino acids. Written as DNA, the CDR3 is TGCGCCAGCTACGTAGCGACCTCCTACGAGCAGTACTTC. Translating gives CASYVATSYEQYF.

The chain combines TRBV18 with TRBJ2-7; no firm D call. Germline lookup yields CDR1 KGHSH and CDR2 LQKENI. The V end lost 5 bases, the J end lost 0 bases, and 8 bases lay between the germline ends. The CDR3 has 13 residues. CDR3 region: CASSVGPSYEQYF. As DNA, the CDR3 is TGTGCCAGCTCAGTAGGACCCTCCTACGAGCAGTACTTC.

The J gene is TRBJ2-3, the V gene TRBV9, with 7 positions matching TRBD1. V shed 3 bases and J 5 bases; nucleotides not matched to a gene: 6. Germline V gene sequence: CDR1 SGDLS, CDR2 YYNGEE. CDR3 size: 14 residues. The CDR3 nucleotides are TGTGCCAGCAGCGCCCGGACAGGAGTAGATACGCAGTATTTT. Protein product: CASSARTGVDTQYF.

The V call is TRBV6-1, the J call TRBJ2-1; the match to TRBD2 covers 11 bases. The junction had 3 bases not matched to a gene; V was cut back by 5 bases and J by 3 bases. The CDR3 extends over 15 amino acids. Germline V gives CDR1 MNHNS, CDR2 SASEGT. The CDR3 DNA follows: TGTGCCAGCAGTATCCTAGCGGGAGGCTACAATGAGCAGTTCTTC. Encoded protein: CASSILAGGYNEQFF.